This is a list of T cell receptor beta chains from one sample in a study of T cells in Graves' hyperthyroidism and ophthalmopathy. One entry per CDR3 protein, called by TCRdb with MiXCR from the multiplex PCR reads. Of 700,000 or so distinct CDR3 sequences detected, about 14% appear once; the ten largest clones hold 12%. Sequenced: blood. These receptors were collected from a woman aged 45-60 years with Graves' ophthalmopathy. CDR3s include the opening cysteine and the closing phenylalanine or tryptophan. A D gene is named only where the DNA matches it firmly. Clone size is stated in some rows and not others, as once, few, many or a class when expanded.

v_gene,j_gene,d_gene,abundance,CDR3nt,CDR3aa
TRBV28,TRBJ2-1,TRBD2,many,TGTGCCAGCAGCTATACTAGCGGGAGCAATGAGCAGTTCTTC,CASSYTSGSNEQFF
TRBV11-2,TRBJ2-5,TRBD1,many,TGTGCCAGCAGCGCGGGACAGGGAGCGGAGACCCAGTACTTC,CASSAGQGAETQYF
TRBV18,TRBJ2-3,TRBD1,many,TGTGCCAGCTCAGGAGACAGGGGCCGCTCCGATACGCAGTATTTT,CASSGDRGRSDTQYF
TRBV4-3,TRBJ2-1,-,few,TGCGCCAGCAGCCAAAGTATCAGGGGAAGCTCCTACAATGAGCAGTTCTTC,CASSQSIRGSSYNEQFF
TRBV18,TRBJ2-4,TRBD2,many,TGTGCCAGCTCACCTGGACTAGCGGGAGGAGTAAACATTCAGTACTTC,CASSPGLAGGVNIQYF
TRBV6-1,TRBJ1-4,-,few,TGTGCCAGCAGTCCCTCGGACAATTGGACGGAAAAACTGTTTTTT,CASSPSDNWTEKLFF
TRBV5-6,TRBJ1-1,-,many,TGTGCCAGCAGCTTGTGGGAAATCGACAGTAGGACTGAAGCTTTCTTT,CASSLWEIDSRTEAFF
TRBV7-2,TRBJ2-6,TRBD1,many,TGTGCCAGCAGCCCATTCCCGGGACAGGGGGCATCGGGGGCCAACGTCCTGACTTTC,CASSPFPGQGASGANVLTF
TRBV18,TRBJ1-5,-,-,TGTGCCAGCTCACCAGATGGGGCCCATAGCAATCAGCCCCAGCACTTT,CASSPDGAHSNQPQHF
TRBV29-1,TRBJ2-1,-,many,TGCAGCGTTGAAAGGTCTAGGGAATACAATGAGCAGTTCTTC,CSVERSREYNEQFF
TRBV29-1,TRBJ2-3,TRBD2,-,TGCAGCGTACCTGTGCGGGAGCGCAGCACAGATACGCAGTATTTT,CSVPVRERSTDTQYF
TRBV10-3,TRBJ2-7,TRBD1,many,TGTGCCATCAGAGGGACAGTCGGTAAGGGTTACGAGCAGTACTTC,CAIRGTVGKGYEQYF
TRBV28,TRBJ2-7,-,many,TGTGCCAGCAGCCCGGAGAGGCGGATCTCCTACGAGCAGTACTTC,CASSPERRISYEQYF
TRBV28,TRBJ2-2,-,-,TGTGCCAGCTCCCGAGCAGGGGCCACCGGGGAGCTGTTTTTT,CASSRAGATGELFF
TRBV2,TRBJ1-5,-,many,TGTGCCAGCAGTGACAGGACACTTAGCAATCAGCCCCAGCATTTT,CASSDRTLSNQPQHF
TRBV28,TRBJ2-4,-,many,TGTGCCAGCAGTAACCCTGAAATAGCCAAAAACATTCAGTACTTC,CASSNPEIAKNIQYF
TRBV7-9,TRBJ2-2,TRBD2,few,TGTGCCAGCAGCTTAAGTTCACTAGCGGGCATCACCGGGGAGCTGTTTTTT,CASSLSSLAGITGELFF
TRBV6-1,TRBJ1-1,-,many,TGTGCCAGCAGTGAAGGTCGGATGAACACTGAAGCTTTCTTT,CASSEGRMNTEAFF
TRBV7-6,TRBJ2-5,TRBD2,-,TGTGCCAGCAGCTTTGCGACGGGAGGCCGGGAGACCCAGTACTTC,CASSFATGGRETQYF
TRBV14,TRBJ2-7,-,many,TGTGCCAGCAGCCACCCCGCCGGACTCCACTACGAGCAGTACTTC,CASSHPAGLHYEQYF
TRBV27,TRBJ1-3,-,few,TGTGCCAGCAGTTTTGGCGGGCCCGCCGCTGGGAACACCATATATTTT,CASSFGGPAAGNTIYF
TRBV6-1,TRBJ1-2,-,many,TGTGCCAGCAGTGGGGGTTGGGCTAACTATGGCTACACCTTC,CASSGGWANYGYTF
TRBV7-2,TRBJ2-7,-,many,TGTGCCAGCAGCATCGGACTTGTGTTGGGCGAGCAGTACTTC,CASSIGLVLGEQYF
TRBV11-2,TRBJ2-3,TRBD2,many,TGTGCCAGCCCCAGACCCTTAGCGGGGCCGGGCACAGATACGCAGTATTTT,CASPRPLAGPGTDTQYF
TRBV18,TRBJ2-2,TRBD2,few,TGTGCCAGCTCAAAGGGACTAGCGGAGAGATTCACCGGGGAGCTGTTTTTT,CASSKGLAERFTGELFF
TRBV30,TRBJ2-1,TRBD1,many,TGTGCCTGGAGTGTATGGGACAGGGGCCACAATGAGCAGTTCTTC,CAWSVWDRGHNEQFF
TRBV11-1,TRBJ1-2,-,many,TGTGCCAGCAGCTCCACAGGGCTAGTCTATGGCTACACCTTC,CASSSTGLVYGYTF
TRBV7-9,TRBJ1-2,-,-,TGTGCCAGCAGCTTAGGTCGGGGGCATAACTATGGCTACACCTTC,CASSLGRGHNYGYTF
TRBV15,TRBJ2-3,-,few,TGTGCCACCACACTTGGGACTCCCACAGATACGCAGTATTTT,CATTLGTPTDTQYF
TRBV28,TRBJ2-6,-,few,TGTGCCAGCAGTCTGGACGTGTCTGGGGCCAACGTCCTGACTTTC,CASSLDVSGANVLTF
TRBV6-5,TRBJ2-5,TRBD1,many,TGTGCCAGCAGTTACGGGACAGCGAGTGAGACCCAGTACTTC,CASSYGTASETQYF
TRBV28,TRBJ2-1,-,many,TGTGCCAGCAGTTTTACGGACAATGAGCAGTTCTTC,CASSFTDNEQFF
TRBV11-3,TRBJ2-7,TRBD2,many,TGTGCCAGCAGCTTAGTTCAGCTAGCGGGAGTCTCCTACGAGCAGTACTTC,CASSLVQLAGVSYEQYF
TRBV20-1,TRBJ2-3,TRBD2,few,TGCAGTGCAACCACCGGGACTAGCGGGAGTTCAGATACGCAGTATTTT,CSATTGTSGSSDTQYF
TRBV6-2/TRBV6-3,TRBJ2-1,-,-,TGTGCCAGCAGGGGGGAGGACAATGAGCAGTTCTTC,CASRGEDNEQFF
TRBV29-1,TRBJ2-7,-,many,TGCAGCGTTGTGTCCAGGAAGACTTACGAGCAGTACTTC,CSVVSRKTYEQYF
TRBV30,TRBJ2-7,TRBD1,-,TGTGCCTGGAGCCCAAAGGGGGCCCCCTTCTACGAGCAGTACTTC,CAWSPKGAPFYEQYF
TRBV7-2,TRBJ2-4,TRBD2,few,TGTGCCAGCAGCTTACGACTAGCGGCAAAAAACATTCAGTACTTC,CASSLRLAAKNIQYF
TRBV20-1,TRBJ2-3,-,many,TGCAGTGCTAGAGACCCTTATCGGGTCACAGATACGCAGTATTTT,CSARDPYRVTDTQYF
TRBV6-1,TRBJ2-1,TRBD2,many,TGTGCCAGCAGGGGAACTAGCGGGAGTCGGGATGAGCAGTTCTTC,CASRGTSGSRDEQFF
TRBV28,TRBJ1-5,-,many,TGTGCCAGCACTCCAAACCTGGCCCTTAGCAATCAGCCCCAGCATTTT,CASTPNLALSNQPQHF
TRBV10-3,TRBJ1-2,-,-,TGTGCCATCCGCCAGAGCGCAACTGACTATGGCTACACCTTC,CAIRQSATDYGYTF
TRBV5-1,TRBJ2-1,TRBD1,many,TGCGCCAGCATCAAGACCCAGGGGGCTGGTGAGCAGTTCTTC,CASIKTQGAGEQFF
TRBV19,TRBJ1-1,-,-,TGTGCCAGTAGTATTTGGGGCTTAGGAACTGAAGCTTTCTTT,CASSIWGLGTEAFF
TRBV24-1,TRBJ1-5,-,many,TGTGCCACCAGTGTTAGAGGACGGCGCAATCAGCCCCAGCATTTT,CATSVRGRRNQPQHF
TRBV11-1,TRBJ2-3,-,many,TGTGCCAGCAGCATCACAGATACGCAGTATTTT,CASSITDTQYF
TRBV6-9,TRBJ1-5,-,-,TGTGCCAGCAGTTATTCAAACAAGGGTCGGTGGTATCAGCCCCAGCATTTT,CASSYSNKGRWYQPQHF
TRBV6-1,TRBJ2-1,TRBD1,many,TGTGCCAGCAGTGGGACAGGCCTATACAATGAGCAGTTCTTC,CASSGTGLYNEQFF
TRBV7-9,TRBJ2-1,-,many,TGTGCCAGCAGCCCAGGCAGTAGGCTAGCCGATATAAGGTCCTACAATGAGCAGTTCTTC,CASSPGSRLADIRSYNEQFF
TRBV19,TRBJ2-1,TRBD2,-,TGTGCCACTCGTTGGAGGCTAGCGGGGTACAATGAGCAGTTCTTC,CATRWRLAGYNEQFF
TRBV6-2/TRBV6-3,TRBJ2-2,TRBD2,many,TGTGCCAGCAGTTACGCTCCTAGCGGGAGGGCCGGGGAGCTGTTTTTT,CASSYAPSGRAGELFF
TRBV20-1,TRBJ2-7,-,many,TGCAGTGCTTCGCCCGATTCGCCGTCCTACGAGCAGTACTTC,CSASPDSPSYEQYF
TRBV9,TRBJ2-1,TRBD1,many,TGTGCCAGCAGCGTAGTGACAGGGGACAATGAGCAGTTCTTC,CASSVVTGDNEQFF
TRBV25-1,TRBJ2-5,TRBD1,once,TGTGCCAGCAGTGAAAAACCGGGACAGGTGGGGACCCAGTACTTC,CASSEKPGQVGTQYF
TRBV7-9,TRBJ2-1,TRBD2,few,TGTGCCAGCAGCTCTGGACTAGCGGTAAAATACAATGAGCAGTTCTTC,CASSSGLAVKYNEQFF
TRBV20-1,TRBJ2-3,-,many,TGCAGTGCTAGAGATTTTCTCCGGGACACGGCGTTGGATACGCAGTATTTT,CSARDFLRDTALDTQYF
TRBV6-1,TRBJ2-1,TRBD2,many,TGTGCCAGCAGCCCTAGCGGGAGGGTGAATGAGCAGTTCTTC,CASSPSGRVNEQFF